This entry lists 25 T cell receptor beta chains sequenced from one sample in a study of T-cell memory formation after mild COVID-19. TCRdb passed the 5' RACE reads through MiXCR, listing each CDR3 protein once. The table shows around 200,000 distinct CDR3 sequences, with approximately 16% occurring only once. The sequencing sample was made of PBMCs or a T cell subset sorted from them (not recorded which). The receptors were sampled from an adult woman who had mild COVID-19 (a few samples of this study predate the infection). Cell type and time point are not known.

The V and J genes are TRBV20-1 and TRBJ2-1; 12 nucleotides match TRBD2. V shed 0 bases and J 4 bases; nucleotides not matched to a gene: 7. CDR1 is DFQATT and CDR2 is SNEGSKA in the germline V gene (reference sequence). The CDR3 contains 17 residues. CDR3 region: CSARDPTSGGTYNEQFF. In DNA, the CDR3 is TGCAGTGCTAGAGACCCCACTAGCGGGGGGACTTACAATGAGCAGTTCTTC.

In its sample, this clonotype was seen a few times. This chain uses TRBV6-1 with TRBJ2-3, with D maybe TRBD2 (6 bases). Trimming shortened V by 8 bases and J by 2 bases, and 11 bases separated the two germline ends. The germline gives CDR1 MNHNS, CDR2 SASEGT. The CDR3 runs 13 residues. The CDR3 spells CASDAGFTDTQYF. The CDR3 nucleotides read TGTGCCAGCGACGCGGGGTTCACAGATACGCAGTATTTT.

This chain uses TRBV5-5 with TRBJ2-3; D might be TRBD2 (6 bases). Trimming stripped 5 bases from V and 2 bases from J, with 18 bases between. This CDR3 region has 16 residues. From germline, CDR1 is SGHKS and CDR2 YYEKEE (reference sequence). The CDR3 sequence: CASSTRLGQDTDTQYF. CDR3 in DNA: TGTGCCAGCAGTACCCGACTAGGCCAAGACACAGATACGCAGTATTTT.

This clonotype was seen many times. This chain joins TRBV7-2 and TRBJ1-2; 7 positions match TRBD1. After removal of 1 base from V and 5 bases from J, the junction contained 10 bases not matched to a gene. Germline V lookup: CDR1 SGHTA, CDR2 FQGNSA. The CDR3 consists of 16 residues. In DNA, the CDR3 is TGTGCCAGCAGCTTAGTTTCAGGGGGAGCGGATTATGGCTACACCTTC. It is translated as CASSLVSGGADYGYTF.

The sample holds a few counts of this clonotype. The genes are TRBV6-5 and TRBJ2-2; perhaps TRBD2 as D (5 bases). V lost 7 bases and J lost 5, with 11 bases in between. Germline V gives CDR1 MNHEY, CDR2 SVGAGI. The CDR3 spans 13 residues. CDR3 residues: CASTLARTGELFF. The CDR3 region has the DNA TGTGCCAGCACATTAGCGCGAACCGGGGAGCTGTTTTTT.

This clonotype was seen more than once but under ten times. V and J are TRBV25-1 and TRBJ2-7; D is unclear. CDR1 and CDR2 (germline): MGHDK, SYGVNS. CDR3 length: 11 residues. V was cut by 7 bases and J by 2 bases, with 6 bases left in between. For the CDR3, the DNA is TGTGCCAGCAAAAAGACCTACGAGCAGTACTTC. Translation gives CASKKTYEQYF.

The chain joins TRBV25-1 to TRBJ2-3, with TRBD2 as a possible D gene (6 bases). Looked up from germline, CDR1 is MGHDK and CDR2 is SYGVNS. This CDR3 has 16 residues. Trimming left V 1 base short and J 4 bases short, with 15 bases between. The CDR3 reads CASSELKRAVSDTQYF. CDR3 in DNA: TGTGCCAGCAGTGAATTGAAGCGGGCGGTGTCAGATACGCAGTATTTT.

This clonotype was seen a handful of times. The gene calls are TRBV6-1 and TRBJ1-2, with 8 bases identical to TRBD1. In germline, CDR1 is MNHNS, CDR2 SASEGT. V shed 2 bases and J 6 bases; nucleotides not matched to a gene: 5. This CDR3 region has 14 residues. In DNA form, the CDR3 reads TGTGCCAGCAGTGAACAGGGGGCCAGTGATGGCTACACCTTC. Translating gives CASSEQGASDGYTF.

V usage is TRBV7-2 and J usage is TRBJ2-3; D unclear. V shed 0 bases and J shed 4 bases, with 5 bases lying between them. Germline CDR1 SGHTA, CDR2 FQGNSA. This CDR3 has 13 residues. Here the CDR3 reads CASSLALPDTQYF. The CDR3 DNA is TGTGCCAGCAGCTTAGCGCTCCCAGATACGCAGTATTTT.

The chain links TRBV6-5 to TRBJ2-4; 8 positions match TRBD2. CDR1 and CDR2 from the germline V gene are MNHEY and SVGAGI. This CDR3 contains 16 residues. Trimming removed 2 bases from V and 8 bases from J; junction bases left unmatched: 11. CDR3 coding DNA: TGTGCCAGCAGTTACCGTTCGGGAGGGCCTGGGGACATTCAGTACTTC. Amino acids: CASSYRSGGPGDIQYF.

The rearrangement joins TRBV29-1 to TRBJ2-3; D uncertain. Germline V gives CDR1 SQVTM, CDR2 ANQGSEA. The CDR3 runs to 13 residues. V gave up 4 bases and J gave up 2 bases, with 10 bases separating them. The CDR3 region is CSVGTPDTDTQYF. The CDR3 DNA reads TGCAGCGTTGGAACCCCAGACACAGATACGCAGTATTTT.

The gene calls are TRBV7-3 and TRBJ2-1; 16 nucleotides match TRBD2. Germline CDR1 is SGHTA and CDR2 is FQGTGA. The CDR3 covers 19 residues. Trimming took 3 bases from V and 4 from J; bases not matched to a gene: 9. CDR3 DNA: TGTGCCAGCAGCTTCCTCAGACCGGGACTAGCGGGAGGGTACAATGAGCAGTTCTTC. It codes for CASSFLRPGLAGGYNEQFF.

The gene calls are TRBV20-1 and TRBJ1-2; D possibly corresponds to TRBD1 (5 bases). The V end lost 5 bases, the J end lost 8 bases, and 21 bases lay between the germline ends. Germline loops: CDR1 DFQATT, CDR2 SNEGSKA (reference sequence). The CDR3 spans 14 residues. CDR3 amino acids: CSADFRGGAGGYTF. CDR3 DNA sequence: TGCAGTGCTGACTTTAGAGGCGGGGCCGGCGGCTACACCTTC.

This clonotype was counted a few times. The chain employs TRBV7-2 and TRBJ2-5; D is unclear. This CDR3 region has 14 residues. The germline gives CDR1 SGHTA, CDR2 FQGNSA. V was pared by 1 base and J by 5 bases, with 11 bases between. CDR3 sequence: CASSLGLLMETQYF. CDR3 DNA: TGTGCCAGCAGCTTAGGTCTGCTAATGGAGACCCAGTACTTC.

This clonotype appeared a few times. The CDR3 DNA reads TGTGCCACCAGTGCGCAGGGACATACCGGGGAGCTGTTTTTT. This codes for CATSAQGHTGELFF. This rearrangement joins TRBV24-1 to TRBJ2-2; D might be TRBD1 (6 bases). The CDR3 is 14 amino acids. V lost 5 bases and J 5 bases, leaving 11 bases between the germline ends. CDR1 and CDR2 (germline): KGHDR, SFDVKD.

The rearrangement joins TRBV15 to TRBJ2-3, with D possibly being TRBD1 (6 bases). The CDR3 loop spans 12 amino acids. The V gene lost 4 bases and the J gene lost 8 bases, with 10 bases spanning the gap. Germline CDR1 LNHNV, CDR2 YYDKDF (reference sequence). CDR3 amino acids: CATSKDRSTQYF. The CDR3, as DNA: TGTGCCACCAGCAAGGACAGAAGTACGCAGTATTTT. The variable domain in full, with the rest retrieved from reference TRBV15 and TRBJ2-3, is DAMVIQNPRYQVTQFGKPVTLSCSQTLNHNVMYWYQQKSSQAPKLLFHYYDKDFNNEADTPDNFQSRRPNTSFCFLDIRSPGLGDTAMYLCATSKDRSTQYFGPGTRLTVL.

This clonotype was seen at least ten times. The chain links TRBV7-3 to TRBJ2-3; the D is unclear. Germline assignment: CDR1 SGHTA and CDR2 FQGTGA. This CDR3 contains 12 residues. V lost 5 bases and J 0 bases, leaving 3 bases between the germline ends. The CDR3 protein is CASSASTDTQYF. DNA for the CDR3: TGTGCCAGCAGCGCTAGCACAGATACGCAGTATTTT.

The chain couples TRBV7-8 to TRBJ1-5, with D possibly being TRBD1 (5 bases). With 0 bases removed from V and 2 bases from J, the gap between germline ends came to 14 bases. This CDR3 contains 17 residues. The germline CDR1 and CDR2 sequences are SGHVS and FQNEAQ. CDR3: CASSLARAGLGNQPQHF. The CDR3 nucleotides are TGTGCCAGCAGCTTAGCGAGAGCGGGGCTAGGCAATCAGCCCCAGCATTTT.

There are a few counts of this clonotype. The chain joins TRBV30 to TRBJ2-1, with 9 bases fitting TRBD2. The CDR3 runs to 15 residues. With 8 bases clipped from V and 5 bases from J, the junction kept 13 bases outside the gene matches. Germline loops: CDR1 GTSNPN, CDR2 SVGIG (reference sequence). The CDR3 bases are TGTGCCCGCCGGCGGGGGGGAGGGCCAGACAATGAGCAGTTCTTC. Translating it yields CARRRGGGPDNEQFF.

This clonotype was detected only a few times. The gene calls are TRBV6-2 or TRBV6-3 and TRBJ1-1; D unclear. CDR1 MNHEY and CDR2 SVGEGT come from the germline V gene. V shed 5 bases and J shed 6 bases, with 13 bases lying between them. The CDR3 loop spans 13 amino acids. CDR3: CASSPLDKAEAFF. In nucleotides, the CDR3 is TGTGCCAGCAGTCCGCTAGACAAGGCTGAAGCTTTCTTT.

The CDR3 DNA reads as TGTGCCACCAGCAGAGATCTCGCAGGGGAAGAGACCCAGTACTTC. This codes for CATSRDLAGEETQYF. The V gene is TRBV15, the J gene TRBJ2-5; tentatively, D is TRBD1 (6 bases). Deletions cut 0 bases from V and 3 bases from J, with 11 bases between. CDR1 and CDR2 from the germline V gene are LNHNV and YYDKDF (reference sequence). CDR3 length equals 15 residues. Combining the CDR3 with reference TRBV15 and TRBJ2-5 gives the whole variable domain DAMVIQNPRYQVTQFGKPVTLSCSQTLNHNVMYWYQQKSSQAPKLLFHYYDKDFNNEADTPDNFQSRRPNTSFCFLDIRSPGLGDTAMYLCATSRDLAGEETQYFGPGTRLLVL.

The rearrangement joins TRBV4-1 to TRBJ1-1, with 10 bases that match TRBD1. The J segment lost 3 bases and the V segment lost 2 bases, leaving 9 bases of the junction unmatched. Germline assignment: CDR1 MGHRA and CDR2 YSYEKL. CDR3 length: 17 amino acids. CDR3 residues: CASSQPRQGAGDTEAFF. Written as DNA, the CDR3 is TGCGCCAGCAGCCAACCCCGACAGGGGGCAGGGGACACTGAAGCTTTCTTT.

On this clonotype itself: Since a much larger clone is just one base distant, this may be a read error. V usage is TRBV20-1 and J usage is TRBJ2-3; 8 bases fit TRBD1. The CDR3 extends over 15 amino acids. Germline CDR1 is DFQATT and CDR2 is SNEGSKA (reference sequence). With V trimmed by 5 bases and J by 3 bases, 10 bases remained unmatched. CDR3 amino acids: CSASPVQGATDTQYF. The CDR3 nucleotides are TGCAGTGCTTCCCCGGTGCAGGGGGCAACAGATACGCAGTATTTT.

This clonotype was counted a few times. The chain carries TRBV20-1 and TRBJ2-7; TRBD2 matches 8 bases. CDR1 and CDR2 (germline): DFQATT, SNEGSKA (reference sequence). The CDR3 length is 12 residues. Unmatched junction bases numbered 2, after V lost 7 bases and J lost 0 bases. The CDR3, as DNA: TGCAGTGTTAGCGGGACCTCCTACGAGCAGTACTTC. Encoded protein: CSVSGTSYEQYF.

This chain joins TRBV7-8 and TRBJ2-7; possibly TRBD2 for D (6 bases). This CDR3 has 16 amino acids. The germline CDR1 and CDR2 sequences are SGHVS and FQNEAQ. Trimming shortened V by 1 base and J by 5 bases, and 18 bases separated the two germline ends. The DNA for the CDR3 is TGTGCCAGCAGCTTAGACGGCGGGATCAGCCCCAACGAGCAGTACTTC. Translation: CASSLDGGISPNEQYF.